The T cell receptor (beta chain) described here comes from a study of cytomegalovirus exposure and HLA in healthy donors. The germline gives CDR1 SGHAT, CDR2 FQDESV (reference sequence). J lost 4 bases, V lost 8 bases, and 19 bases had no gene match. There are 18 residues in the CDR3. The repertoire was sequenced with immunoSEQ multiplex PCR; TCRdb's copy has only in-frame clones and lacks some. The sample holds 150,000 to 200,000 clones, roughly nine tenths seen once. The source material was PBMCs. The clonotype originates from a man between 18 and 29 years old in good health and CMV-seropositive. The rearrangement joins TRBV11-1 to TRBJ2-1; 8 bases line up with TRBD2. CDR3 DNA sequence: TGTGCCAGCGGGCTTCGAGTTCAAGGACTAGCTCGGTACAATGAGCAGTTCTTC. Translated: CASGLRVQGLARYNEQFF.